The clone carrying this TCR beta chain was observed at least ten times. These data are taken from a study of Graves' ophthalmopathy and Graves' hyperthyroidism. This CDR3 region has 15 residues. Germline trimming cut 1 base from V and 3 bases from J; bases unmatched to any gene: 4. Germline lookup yields CDR1 DFQATT and CDR2 SNEGSKA (reference sequence). The study amplified TCR beta CDR3 regions using RNA transcripts. HTBI-primed first-round RT-PCR preceded second-round multiplex PCR. TCRdb used MiXCR to reprocess the multiplex PCR reads, holding one entry per CDR3 protein. The sample carries 560,000 or so distinct CDR3 sequences, approximately 37% recorded once.

This sequence joins TRBV20-1 and TRBJ2-7; 12 bases fit TRBD2. This clonotype originated in an adult man with Graves' hyperthyroidism. Material: peripheral blood or thyroid tissue (not recorded which). The CDR3: CSARGTSGDFYEQYF. The CDR3 region has the DNA TGCAGTGCTAGAGGGACTAGCGGGGACTTCTACGAGCAGTACTTC.